Presented here are 22 T cell receptor beta chains from one specimen sequenced in a study of blood T cell repertoires in COVID-19. Repertoires were generated with immunoSEQ multiplex PCR, while TCRdb's copy carries only in-frame clones and drops some. Altogether some 170,000 clones are present, roughly 90% being singletons, with the ten largest covering 1.5% to 2%. Material: peripheral blood. The receptors were sampled from a woman between 45 and 65 years old with acute or convalescent COVID-19.

This clone occurred once. The chain couples TRBV12-3 or TRBV12-4 to TRBJ1-2; D is unclear. Trimming removed 6 bases from V and 1 base from J, with 3 bases in between. This CDR3 has 11 residues. CDR3 protein: CASRLNYGYTF. DNA for the CDR3: TGTGCCAGCAGACTTAACTATGGCTACACCTTC.

V gene TRBV5-1 combines with J gene TRBJ1-1, with D tentatively TRBD1 (5 bases). Looked up from germline, CDR1 is SGHRS and CDR2 is YFSETQ. CDR3 length equals 15 residues. V was clipped by 4 bases and J by 0 bases, with 13 bases between them. The CDR3 coding sequence is TGCGCCAGCAGCCAGCAGGGTATCGTGAACACTGAAGCTTTCTTT. Its protein is CASSQQGIVNTEAFF.

The V gene is TRBV5-1, the J gene TRBJ1-3; D is perhaps TRBD1 (6 bases). With 4 bases removed from V and 0 bases from J, the gap between germline ends came to 17 bases. This CDR3 contains 17 residues. CDR1 and CDR2 (germline): SGHRS, YFSETQ. This chain's CDR3 is CASSPLQGPLSGNTIYF. The CDR3 DNA sequence: TGCGCCAGCAGCCCCTTACAGGGACCCCTCTCTGGAAACACCATATATTTT.

The rearrangement joins TRBV18 to TRBJ2-2; TRBD1 aligns across 9 bases. After removal of 1 base from V and 3 bases from J, the junction contained 0 bases not matched to a gene. This CDR3 has 15 residues. Germline-derived CDR1 and CDR2 are KGHSH and LQKENI. The CDR3 DNA sequence: TGTGCCAGCTCACCACGGGACAGGGACACCGGGGAGCTGTTTTTT. Translated: CASSPRDRDTGELFF. The entire variable domain, with the rest obtained from reference TRBV18 and TRBJ2-2, is as follows: NAGVMQNPRHLVRRRGQEARLRCSPMKGHSHVYWYRQLPEEGLKFMVYLQKENIIDESGMPKERFSAEFPKEGPSILRIQQVVRGDSAAYFCASSPRDRDTGELFFGEGSRLTVL.

The rearrangement links TRBV6-5 to TRBJ2-3; TRBD2 matches at 7 bases. CDR1 is MNHEY and CDR2 is SVGAGI in the germline V gene. Losses at the gene ends were 8 bases for V and 2 bases for J; bases not matched to a gene: 4. The CDR3 runs 13 residues. CDR3 loop: CASLAASTDTQYF. CDR3 nucleotides: TGTGCCAGCCTAGCGGCGTCCACAGATACGCAGTATTTT.

V gene TRBV19 combines with J gene TRBJ2-1; 9 bases line up with TRBD1. In germline, CDR1 is LNHDA, CDR2 SQIVND (reference sequence). With 4 bases clipped from V and 1 base from J, the junction kept 11 bases outside the gene matches. The CDR3 spans 18 residues. This CDR3 is CASSNHLQGAGSYNEQFF. The CDR3 bases are TGTGCCAGTAGTAACCATCTACAGGGGGCGGGGTCCTACAATGAGCAGTTCTTC. Drawing the rest from reference TRBV19 and TRBJ2-1, the complete variable domain is DGGITQSPKYLFRKEGQNVTLSCEQNLNHDAMYWYRQDPGQGLRLIYYSQIVNDFQKGDIAEGYSVSREKKESFPLTVTSAQKNPTAFYLCASSNHLQGAGSYNEQFFGPGTRLTVL.

The rearrangement links TRBV3-1 (or the pseudogene TRBV3-2) to TRBJ1-1; D is unclear. Germline V lookup: CDR1 LGHDT, CDR2 YNNKEL (reference sequence). The V end lost 4 bases, the J end lost 4 bases, and 13 bases lay between the germline ends. The CDR3 consists of 14 residues. CDR3 amino acids: CASSRAGMGTEAFF. The CDR3 nucleotides are TGTGCCAGCAGCCGGGCGGGGATGGGCACTGAAGCTTTCTTT.

The V gene is TRBV24-1, the J gene TRBJ1-2; D uncertain. Looked up from germline, CDR1 is KGHDR and CDR2 is SFDVKD. The CDR3 consists of 12 residues. Trimming pared 6 bases from V and 4 bases from J, leaving 8 bases between. DNA for the CDR3: TGTGCCACCAGTAACAGAAGCTATGGCTACACCTTC. It specifies CATSNRSYGYTF.

There are many counts of this clone. This sequence joins TRBV9 and TRBJ2-3; 13 bases line up with TRBD2. The CDR3 has 16 residues. Germline loops: CDR1 SGDLS, CDR2 YYNGEE. V lost 3 bases and J lost 2; bases outside the gene matches: 3. DNA for the CDR3: TGTGCCAGCAGCGGGACTAGCGGGAGTACCACAGATACGCAGTATTTT. Translated, it gives CASSGTSGSTTDTQYF.

CDR3 sequence: CASSDKVTVYEQYF. The CDR3 DNA follows: TGTGCCAGCAGTGATAAGGTGACAGTTTACGAGCAGTACTTC. The chain employs TRBV25-1 and TRBJ2-7; TRBD1 is a possible D gene (5 bases). This CDR3 contains 14 residues. The V end was cut by 3 bases, the J end by 4 bases, with 13 bases between. From germline, CDR1 is MGHDK and CDR2 SYGVNS.

The chain couples TRBV9 to TRBJ2-5, with 7 bases that match TRBD1. Germline trimming cut 4 bases from V and 6 bases from J; bases unmatched to any gene: 6. This CDR3 is 13 amino acids long. Germline loops: CDR1 SGDLS, CDR2 YYNGEE. CDR3 nucleotides: TGTGCCAGCAGCACTCAACAGGGGCAGACCCAGTACTTC. It is translated as CASSTQQGQTQYF.

This rearrangement joins TRBV3-1 (or the pseudogene TRBV3-2) to TRBJ2-7, with 9 bases that match TRBD1. This CDR3 is built from 13 residues. CDR1 is LGHDT and CDR2 is YNNKEL in the germline V gene (reference sequence). Germline trimming cut 6 bases from V and 5 bases from J; bases unmatched to any gene: 5. In nucleotides, the CDR3 is TGTGCCAGCAGACATGGACAGGGGAACGAGCAGTACTTC. Translation gives CASRHGQGNEQYF.

V and J are TRBV9 and TRBJ2-1; 7 nucleotides line up with TRBD2. V was pared by 4 bases and J by 0 bases, with 10 bases of the junction left unmatched. CDR1 SGDLS and CDR2 YYNGEE come from the germline V gene. The CDR3 loop spans 17 amino acids. This CDR3 is CASSPGASGLSYNEQFF. CDR3 DNA sequence: TGTGCCAGCAGCCCCGGGGCTAGCGGACTCTCCTACAATGAGCAGTTCTTC.

The chain links TRBV19 to TRBJ2-7; D is possibly TRBD1 (6 bases). The V end was cut by 3 bases, the J end by 4 bases, with 13 bases between. From germline, CDR1 is LNHDA and CDR2 SQIVND (reference sequence). The CDR3 contains 14 residues. CDR3 DNA sequence: TGTGCCAGTAGTATTGGGCAGGGGCTTTACGAGCAGTACTTC. This translates into CASSIGQGLYEQYF.

The chain is built from TRBV18 and TRBJ2-7, with D perhaps matching TRBD2 (7 bases). V lost 4 bases and J lost 6, with 16 bases in between. CDR1 and CDR2 from the germline V gene are KGHSH and LQKENI. There are 14 residues in the CDR3. CDR3 bases: TGTGCCAGCTCACGAAGCTCGGGGGGCGGCGAGCAGTACTTC. It specifies CASSRSSGGGEQYF.

V is TRBV6-2 or TRBV6-3 and J is TRBJ1-5; maybe TRBD1 (5 bases). The CDR3 loop spans 18 amino acids. Trimming left V 2 bases short and J 3 bases short, with 20 bases between. Germline assignment: CDR1 MNHEY and CDR2 SVGEGT. CDR3 coding DNA: TGTGCCAGCAGTTACAATCTCGACAGCCGTATATCCAATCAGCCCCAGCATTTT. This sequence encodes CASSYNLDSRISNQPQHF.

The chain has TRBV6-5 and TRBJ2-3, with 7 bases lining up with TRBD2. CDR1 and CDR2 (germline): MNHEY, SVGAGI. The ends lost 7 bases at V and 3 bases at J; junction bases unmatched: 10. The CDR3 totals 15 residues. The CDR3 region has the DNA TGTGCCAGCATGTTCCAAGGGGAGGGTACAGATACGCAGTATTTT. Protein product: CASMFQGEGTDTQYF.

This chain uses TRBV6-5 with TRBJ2-5; 8 bases fit TRBD2. Germline CDR1 and CDR2: MNHEY and SVGAGI. V was pared by 5 bases and J by 5 bases, with 10 bases of the junction left unmatched. This CDR3 comprises 15 residues. The CDR3 DNA sequence: TGTGCCAGCAGTCAGATAGCGGGAAGGATGGAGACCCAGTACTTC. It codes for CASSQIAGRMETQYF.

The rearrangement links TRBV7-9 to TRBJ2-7; D is possibly TRBD1 (5 bases). V dropped 5 bases and J dropped 6 bases, with 14 bases sitting between them. CDR1 is SEHNR, CDR2 FQNEAQ, per germline (reference sequence). The CDR3 totals 13 residues. The CDR3 here is CASSRTGLPEQYF. The CDR3 nucleotides are TGTGCCAGCAGCCGCACAGGTTTACCCGAGCAGTACTTC. Full variable domain (rest looked up from reference TRBV7-9 and TRBJ2-7): DTGVSQNPRHKITKRGQNVTFRCDPISEHNRLYWYRQTLGQGPEFLTYFQNEAQLEKSRLLSDRFSAERPKGSFSTLEIQRTEQGDSAMYLCASSRTGLPEQYFGPGTRLTVT.

This chain uses TRBV4-1 with TRBJ1-4; no reliable D call. V lost 0 bases and J 1 base, leaving 12 bases between the germline ends. CDR1 and CDR2 (germline): MGHRA, YSYEKL. The CDR3 totals 17 residues. CDR3 DNA sequence: TGCGCCAGCAGCCAAGAAAGATTCGCGGGAACTAATGAAAAACTGTTTTTT. The encoded protein is CASSQERFAGTNEKLFF.

This sequence joins TRBV28 and TRBJ2-3; TRBD2 aligns across 9 bases. Unmatched junction bases numbered 7, after V lost 5 bases and J lost 4 bases. The CDR3 is made up of 15 amino acids. From germline, CDR1 is MDHEN and CDR2 SYDVKM. Here the CDR3 DNA reads TGTGCCAGCAGTAAAGGACTAGCGTACGCAGATACGCAGTATTTT. Its protein product is CASSKGLAYADTQYF.

This sequence joins TRBV10-1 and TRBJ2-1; 11 bases are a match to TRBD2. The CDR3 contains 15 residues. Germline CDR1 is WNHNN and CDR2 is SYGVQD (reference sequence). Trimming at V came to 6 bases and at J to 5 bases, leaving 6 bases not matched to a gene. Here the CDR3 DNA reads TGCGCCAGCAGCGCGACTAGCGGGGATAACAATGAGCAGTTCTTC. Translation gives CASSATSGDNNEQFF.